A single TCR beta chain is shown here with its context. These data belong to a study of blood T cell repertoires in COVID-19. The wider study: COVID-19 samples from acute and convalescent phases originated in the United States, Italy and Spain. In each case, the material was cDNA or gDNA derived from T cells, B-cell-depleted T cells, or PBMCs.

Per the study methods: Cell counts per sample came from amplifying reference gene primers. Sequenced by immunoSEQ multiplex PCR; TCRdb stores in-frame clones only, minus some. The V and J calls and clone size are taken from that table; D and trimming were inferred from the DNA. The sample gives 150,000 to 200,000 clones, roughly nine tenths of which show up once; roughly a sixth is in the top ten. The CDR3 sequence is 14 residues long. From germline, CDR1 is SGHNT and CDR2 YYREEE (reference sequence). J gave up 4 bases and V 4 bases, and 3 bases lay outside the gene matches. The chain joins TRBV5-4 to TRBJ2-3; the match to TRBD1 covers 10 bases. The receptor was derived from a man aged 60 to 69 with active or convalescent COVID-19. The sample taken for sequencing was peripheral blood. The CDR3 region is CASSGDRGSDTQYF. In DNA, the CDR3 is TGTGCCAGCAGCGGGGACAGGGGTTCAGATACGCAGTATTTT.